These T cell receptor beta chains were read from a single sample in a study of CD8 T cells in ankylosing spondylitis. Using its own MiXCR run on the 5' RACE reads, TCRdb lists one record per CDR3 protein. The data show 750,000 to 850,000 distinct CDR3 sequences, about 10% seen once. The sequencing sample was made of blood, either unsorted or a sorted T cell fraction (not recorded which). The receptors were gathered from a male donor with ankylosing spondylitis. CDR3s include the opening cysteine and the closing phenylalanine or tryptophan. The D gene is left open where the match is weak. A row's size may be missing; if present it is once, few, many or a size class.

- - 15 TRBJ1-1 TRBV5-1 TGCGCCAGCAGCTTGGGCCCCGGCAGGGCTTCTGAAGCTTTCTTT CASSLGPGRASEAFF
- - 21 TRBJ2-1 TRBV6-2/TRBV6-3 TGTGCCAGCAGTTACTCTAGGGCTAGCAAAGGTTGGAAGAGCTCCTACAATGAGCAGTTCTTC CASSYSRASKGWKSSYNEQFF
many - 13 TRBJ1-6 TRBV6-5 TGTGCCAGCAGTTACGAGAGTGGCTCACCCCTCCACTTT CASSYESGSPLHF
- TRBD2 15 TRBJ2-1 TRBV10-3 TGTGCCATCAGTGTGACTAGCGAGACCTACAATGAGCAGTTCTTC CAISVTSETYNEQFF
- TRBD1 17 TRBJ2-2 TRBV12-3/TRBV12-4 TGTGCCAGCAGTTTAGCCCCGGGACAGGGTTCGTCCGGGGAGCTGTTTTTT CASSLAPGQGSSGELFF
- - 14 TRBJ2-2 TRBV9 TGTGCCAGCAGCGTAGGAGTGAACACCGGGGAGCTGTTTTTT CASSVGVNTGELFF
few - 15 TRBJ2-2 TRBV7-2 TGTGCCAGCCGTCTGGGGGCGACTATCGGCGGGGAGCTGTTTTTT CASRLGATIGGELFF
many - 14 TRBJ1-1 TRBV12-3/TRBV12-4 TGTGCCAGCAGTTCCCTTCGGCAGGTCGTTGAAGCTTTCTTT CASSSLRQVVEAFF
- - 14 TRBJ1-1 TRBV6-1 TGTGCCAGCAGTGAACTTTGGGAAACGACTGAAGCTTTCTTT CASSELWETTEAFF
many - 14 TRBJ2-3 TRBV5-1 TGCGCCAGCAGCCACGGGACCCCTAGGGATACGCAGTATTTT CASSHGTPRDTQYF
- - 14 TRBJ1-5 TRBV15 TGTGCCACCAGCAGAGTTGGGGAAAATCAGCCCCAGCATTTT CATSRVGENQPQHF
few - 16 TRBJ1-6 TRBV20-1 TGCAGTGCTAGAGATCATACCCTGACGAGTAATTCACCCCTCCACTTT CSARDHTLTSNSPLHF
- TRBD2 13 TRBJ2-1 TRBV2 TGTGCCAGCACTAGCGGGATAATGAATGAGCAGTTCTTC CASTSGIMNEQFF
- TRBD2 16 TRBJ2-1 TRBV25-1 TGTGCCAGCAGTGAACATCGGGCTAGCGGGTACAATGAGCAGTTCTTC CASSEHRASGYNEQFF
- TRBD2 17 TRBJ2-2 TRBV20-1 TGCAGTGCTACTGGGTGGGACTATACGGGGAACACCGGGGAGCTGTTTTTT CSATGWDYTGNTGELFF
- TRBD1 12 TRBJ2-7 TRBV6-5 TGTGCAGCCGGGACAGGTCTTTACGAGCAGTACTTC CAAGTGLYEQYF
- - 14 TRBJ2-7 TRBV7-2 TGTGCCAGCAGCTTAGTTAGCGGAGGTCGGGAGCAGTACTTC CASSLVSGGREQYF
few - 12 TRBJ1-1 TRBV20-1 TGCAGTGCTAGTGCCACCTTGACTGAAGCTTTCTTT CSASATLTEAFF
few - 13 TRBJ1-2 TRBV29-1 TGCAGCGTTGCGATAGGGACCAACTATGGCTACACCTTC CSVAIGTNYGYTF
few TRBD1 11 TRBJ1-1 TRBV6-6 TGTGCCAGCAGTCGGGACAGTAAAGCTTTCTTT CASSRDSKAFF
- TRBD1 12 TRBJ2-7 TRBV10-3 TGTGCCATCGGACAGGGGGAGTACGAGCAGTACTTC CAIGQGEYEQYF
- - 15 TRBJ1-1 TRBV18 TGTGCCAGCTCACCAATCGGTCCGGCGAACACTGAAGCTTTCTTT CASSPIGPANTEAFF
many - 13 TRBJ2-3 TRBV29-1 TGCAGCGTTAGCACGGAATTCACAGATACGCAGTATTTT CSVSTEFTDTQYF
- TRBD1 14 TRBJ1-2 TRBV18 TGTGCCAGCTCACCACAAAGGACAGGGGCTGGCTACACCTTC CASSPQRTGAGYTF
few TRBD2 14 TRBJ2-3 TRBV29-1 TGCAGCACCGGGAGGGGGGGAGGCACAGATACGCAGTATTTT CSTGRGGGTDTQYF
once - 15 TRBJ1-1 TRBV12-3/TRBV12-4 TGTGCCAGCAGTTTGAGAGGGGCCCCAAACACTGAAGCTTTCTTT CASSLRGAPNTEAFF
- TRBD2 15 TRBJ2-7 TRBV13 TGTGCCAGCAGCTTATTCGATCGGGAGGTAAGGGAGCAGTACTTC CASSLFDREVREQYF
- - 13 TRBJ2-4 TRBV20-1 TGCAGTGCTAGATATGGCGGAAAAAACATTCAGTACTTC CSARYGGKNIQYF
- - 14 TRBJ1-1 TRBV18 TGTGCCAGCTCACCACGAGCGATAACAACTGAAGCTTTCTTT CASSPRAITTEAFF